This T cell receptor (beta chain) originates from a study of blood T cells in healthy people across ages. Then a second PCR, running about 7 to 11 cycles, was carried out with a sample-barcoded 5' primer and a J-beta primer mix. TCRdb re-analysed the 5' RACE reads in MiXCR, keeping a single row per CDR3 protein. The sample has roughly 900,000 distinct CDR3 sequences; roughly 52% are singletons. The CDR3 spans 18 residues. The trim removed 0 bases at V and 0 bases at J, leaving 7 bases unmatched. Germline V gene data show CDR1 as LGHNA and CDR2 as YNFKEQ. The specimen sequenced was blood. The rearrangement links TRBV4-2 to TRBJ2-5; 10 bases are shared with TRBD2. The receptor's source is a man aged 25-45 years in good health. The CDR3 protein is CASSQDASGRAYQETQYF. CDR3 nucleotides: TGTGCCAGCAGCCAAGATGCTAGCGGGAGAGCATACCAAGAGACCCAGTACTTC.